This T cell receptor beta chain was found in a study of PD-1 blockade in classical Hodgkin lymphoma. J was trimmed by 3 bases and V by 4 bases; bases with no gene match: 3. The germline gives CDR1 PRHDT, CDR2 FYEKMQ (reference sequence). CDR3 length: 14 amino acids. Time point reported: newly diagnosed, previously untreated cHL patient sample. Through magnetic negative selection, CD8+ T cells were separated from PBMCs that had been thawed. Comparison relied on PBMCs that came from newly diagnosed, untreated classical Hodgkin lymphoma. TCRdb's table, derived via immunoSEQ multiplex PCR, lists solely in-frame clones and lacks some. Of approximately 2,200 clones in the sample, about 70% were seen once.

Source material: CD8+ T cells from blood. The chain is built from TRBV13 and TRBJ1-1; TRBD1 matches 9 bases. The receptor comes from a human donor with classical Hodgkin lymphoma. For the CDR3, the DNA is TGTGCCAGCAGCTACGGGACAGGGTACACTGAAGCTTTCTTT. Its protein is CASSYGTGYTEAFF. Full variable domain (rest looked up from reference TRBV13 and TRBJ1-1): AAGVIQSPRHLIKEKRETATLKCYPIPRHDTVYWYQQGPGQDPQFLISFYEKMQSDKGSIPDRFSAQQFSDYHSELNMSSLELGDSALYFCASSYGTGYTEAFFGQGTRLTVV.